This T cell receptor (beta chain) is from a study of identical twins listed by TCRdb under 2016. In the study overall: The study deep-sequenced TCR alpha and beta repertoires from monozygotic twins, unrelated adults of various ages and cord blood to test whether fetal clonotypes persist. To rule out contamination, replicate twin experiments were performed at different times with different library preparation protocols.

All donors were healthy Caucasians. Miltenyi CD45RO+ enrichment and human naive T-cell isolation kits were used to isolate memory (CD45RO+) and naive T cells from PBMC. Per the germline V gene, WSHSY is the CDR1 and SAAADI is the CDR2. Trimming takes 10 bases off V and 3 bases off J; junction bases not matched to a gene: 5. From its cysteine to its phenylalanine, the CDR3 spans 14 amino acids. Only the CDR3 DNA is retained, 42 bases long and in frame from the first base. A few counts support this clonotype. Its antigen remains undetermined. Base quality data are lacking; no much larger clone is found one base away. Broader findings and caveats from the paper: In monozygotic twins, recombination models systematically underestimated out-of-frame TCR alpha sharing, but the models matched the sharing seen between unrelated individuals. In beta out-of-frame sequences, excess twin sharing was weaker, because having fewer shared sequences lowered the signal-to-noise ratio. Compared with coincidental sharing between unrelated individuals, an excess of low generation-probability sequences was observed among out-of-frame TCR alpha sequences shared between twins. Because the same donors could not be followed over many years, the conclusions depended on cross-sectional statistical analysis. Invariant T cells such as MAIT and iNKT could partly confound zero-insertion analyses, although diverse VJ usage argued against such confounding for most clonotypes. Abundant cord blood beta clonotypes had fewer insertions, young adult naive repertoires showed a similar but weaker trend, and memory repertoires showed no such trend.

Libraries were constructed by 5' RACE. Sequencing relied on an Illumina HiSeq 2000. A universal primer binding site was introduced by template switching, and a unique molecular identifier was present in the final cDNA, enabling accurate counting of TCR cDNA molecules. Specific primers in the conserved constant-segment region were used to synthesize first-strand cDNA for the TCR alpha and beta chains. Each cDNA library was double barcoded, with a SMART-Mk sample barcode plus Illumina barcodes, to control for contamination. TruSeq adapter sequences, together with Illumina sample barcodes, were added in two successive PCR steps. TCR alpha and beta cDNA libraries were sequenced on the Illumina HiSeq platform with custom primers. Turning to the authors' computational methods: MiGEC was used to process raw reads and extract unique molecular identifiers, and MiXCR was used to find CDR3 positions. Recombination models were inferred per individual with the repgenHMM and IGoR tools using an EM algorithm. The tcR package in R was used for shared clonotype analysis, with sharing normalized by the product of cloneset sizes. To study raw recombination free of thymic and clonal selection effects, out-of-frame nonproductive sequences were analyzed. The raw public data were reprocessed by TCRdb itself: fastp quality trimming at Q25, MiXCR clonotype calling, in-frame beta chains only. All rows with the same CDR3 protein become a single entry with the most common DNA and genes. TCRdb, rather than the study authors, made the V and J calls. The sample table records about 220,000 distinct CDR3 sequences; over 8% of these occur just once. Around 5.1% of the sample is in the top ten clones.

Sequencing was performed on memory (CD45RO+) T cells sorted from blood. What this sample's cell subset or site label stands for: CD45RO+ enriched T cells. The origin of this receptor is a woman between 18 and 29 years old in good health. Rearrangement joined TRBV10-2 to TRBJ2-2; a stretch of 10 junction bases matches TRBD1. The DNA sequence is TGCGCCACGGCCGGGACAGGGGACACCGGGGAGCTGTTTTTT. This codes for CATAGTGDTGELFF.